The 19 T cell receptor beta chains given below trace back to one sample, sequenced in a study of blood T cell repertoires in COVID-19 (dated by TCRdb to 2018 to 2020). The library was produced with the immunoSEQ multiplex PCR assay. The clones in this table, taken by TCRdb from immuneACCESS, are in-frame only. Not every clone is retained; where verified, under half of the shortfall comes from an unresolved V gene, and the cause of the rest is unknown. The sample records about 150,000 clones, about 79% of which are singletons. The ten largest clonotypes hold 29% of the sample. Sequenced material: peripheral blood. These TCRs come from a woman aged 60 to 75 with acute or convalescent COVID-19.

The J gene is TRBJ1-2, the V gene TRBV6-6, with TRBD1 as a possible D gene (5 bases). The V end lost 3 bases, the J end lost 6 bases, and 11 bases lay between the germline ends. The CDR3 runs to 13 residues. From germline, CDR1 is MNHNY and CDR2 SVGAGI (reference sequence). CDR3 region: CASSYMGGNGYTF. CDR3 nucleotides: TGTGCCAGCAGTTATATGGGGGGAAATGGCTACACCTTC.

CDR3 sequence: CASSQLLVEQGRTDTQYF. The CDR3 DNA reads TGTGCCAGCAGCCAATTACTTGTCGAGCAGGGTCGGACAGATACGCAGTATTTT. The chain employs TRBV4-2 and TRBJ2-3; tentative D call: TRBD1 (5 bases). CDR1 is LGHNA, CDR2 YNFKEQ, per germline. This CDR3 region has 18 residues. The ends were cut back, 2 bases at V and 3 bases at J, with 21 bases in the middle.

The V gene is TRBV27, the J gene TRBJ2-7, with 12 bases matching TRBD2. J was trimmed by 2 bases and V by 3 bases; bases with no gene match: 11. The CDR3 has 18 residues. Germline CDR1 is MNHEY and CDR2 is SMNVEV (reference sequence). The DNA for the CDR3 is TGTGCCAGCAGTTTCCGCCTAGCGGGGGGGCCGTCGGCCTACGAGCAGTACTTC. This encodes CASSFRLAGGPSAYEQYF.

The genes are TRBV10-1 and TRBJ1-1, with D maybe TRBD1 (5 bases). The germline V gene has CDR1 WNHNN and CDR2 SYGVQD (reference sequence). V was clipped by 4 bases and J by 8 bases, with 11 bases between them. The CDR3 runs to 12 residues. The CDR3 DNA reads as TGCGCCAGCAGTGTTGGATGGGGCGAAGCTTTCTTT. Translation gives CASSVGWGEAFF.

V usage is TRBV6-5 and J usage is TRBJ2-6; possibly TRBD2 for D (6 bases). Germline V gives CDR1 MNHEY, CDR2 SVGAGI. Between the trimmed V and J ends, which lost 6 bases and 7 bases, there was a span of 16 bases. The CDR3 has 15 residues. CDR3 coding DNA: TGTGCCAGCAGGCTACGGGGGAATGGTGCCAACGTCCTGACTTTC. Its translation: CASRLRGNGANVLTF.

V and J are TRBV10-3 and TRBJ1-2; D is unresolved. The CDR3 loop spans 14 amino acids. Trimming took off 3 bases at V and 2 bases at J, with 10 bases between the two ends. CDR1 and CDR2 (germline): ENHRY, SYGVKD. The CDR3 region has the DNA TGTGCCATCAGTGACACTGGTAAAAACTATGGCTACACCTTC. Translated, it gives CAISDTGKNYGYTF.

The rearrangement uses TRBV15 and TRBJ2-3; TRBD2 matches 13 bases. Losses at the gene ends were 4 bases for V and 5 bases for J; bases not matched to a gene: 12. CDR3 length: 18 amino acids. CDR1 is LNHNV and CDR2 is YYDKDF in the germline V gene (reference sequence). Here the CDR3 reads CATSTGVLAGGQGDTQYF. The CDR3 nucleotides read TGTGCCACCAGCACCGGCGTACTAGCGGGGGGGCAGGGAGATACGCAGTATTTT.

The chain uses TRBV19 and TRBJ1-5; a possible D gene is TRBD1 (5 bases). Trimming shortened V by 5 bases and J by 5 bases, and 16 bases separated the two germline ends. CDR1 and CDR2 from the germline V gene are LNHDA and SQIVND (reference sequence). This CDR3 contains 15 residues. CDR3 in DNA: TGTGCCAGTAGTGTTCTTGCCTGGGGCGATCAGCCCCAGCATTTT. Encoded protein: CASSVLAWGDQPQHF.

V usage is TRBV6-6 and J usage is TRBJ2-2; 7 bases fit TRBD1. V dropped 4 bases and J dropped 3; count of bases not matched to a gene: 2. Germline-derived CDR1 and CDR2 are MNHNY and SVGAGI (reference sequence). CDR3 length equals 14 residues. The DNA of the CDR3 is TGTGCCAGCAGTTCGACAGGGTACACCGGGGAGCTGTTTTTT. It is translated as CASSSTGYTGELFF.

CDR3: CASWTDIMNTEAFF. The CDR3, as DNA: TGTGCCAGTTGGACAGACATTATGAACACTGAAGCTTTCTTT. The genes are TRBV6-5 and TRBJ1-1; the D gene is possibly TRBD1 (6 bases). V lost 9 bases, J lost 0 bases, and 14 bases lay in between. Germline V gene lookup returns CDR1 MNHEY and CDR2 SVGAGI. The CDR3 extends over 14 amino acids.

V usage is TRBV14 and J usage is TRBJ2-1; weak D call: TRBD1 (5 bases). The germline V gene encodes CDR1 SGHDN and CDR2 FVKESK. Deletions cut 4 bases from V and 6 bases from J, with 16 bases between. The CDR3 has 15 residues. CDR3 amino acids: CASSPIRGQGNEQFF. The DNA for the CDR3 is TGTGCCAGCAGCCCTATAAGGGGCCAGGGCAATGAGCAGTTCTTC.

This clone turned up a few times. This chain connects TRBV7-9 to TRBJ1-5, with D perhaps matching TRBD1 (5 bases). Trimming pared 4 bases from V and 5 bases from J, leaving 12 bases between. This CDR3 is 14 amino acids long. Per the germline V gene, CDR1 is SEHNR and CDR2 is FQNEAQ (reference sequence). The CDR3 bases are TGTGCCAGCAGCTGGTCAGGGTTTGATCAGCCCCAGCATTTT. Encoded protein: CASSWSGFDQPQHF.

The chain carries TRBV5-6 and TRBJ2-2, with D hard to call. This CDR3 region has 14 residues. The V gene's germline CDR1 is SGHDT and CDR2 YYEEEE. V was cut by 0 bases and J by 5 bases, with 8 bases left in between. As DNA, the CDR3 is TGTGCCAGCAGCTTGGGCCAGATAACCGGGGAGCTGTTTTTT. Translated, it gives CASSLGQITGELFF.

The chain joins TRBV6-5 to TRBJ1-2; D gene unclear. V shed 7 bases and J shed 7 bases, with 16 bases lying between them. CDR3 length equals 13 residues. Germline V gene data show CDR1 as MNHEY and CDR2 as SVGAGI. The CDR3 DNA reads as TGTGCCAGCACCCCGGTTTCGAGGGCTGGCTACACCTTC. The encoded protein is CASTPVSRAGYTF.

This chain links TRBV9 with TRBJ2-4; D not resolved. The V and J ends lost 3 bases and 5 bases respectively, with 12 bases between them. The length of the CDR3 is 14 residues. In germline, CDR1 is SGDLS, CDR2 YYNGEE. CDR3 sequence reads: CASSALEDQNIQYF. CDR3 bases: TGTGCCAGCAGCGCCCTCGAGGATCAAAACATTCAGTACTTC.

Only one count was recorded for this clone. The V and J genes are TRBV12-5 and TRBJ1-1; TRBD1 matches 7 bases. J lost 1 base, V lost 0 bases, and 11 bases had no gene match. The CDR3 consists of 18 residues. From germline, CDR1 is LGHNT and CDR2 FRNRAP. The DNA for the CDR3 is TGTGCTAGTGGTTTGGTACTCGGGACAGCTATGGGGAACACTGAAGCTTTCTTT. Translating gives CASGLVLGTAMGNTEAFF.

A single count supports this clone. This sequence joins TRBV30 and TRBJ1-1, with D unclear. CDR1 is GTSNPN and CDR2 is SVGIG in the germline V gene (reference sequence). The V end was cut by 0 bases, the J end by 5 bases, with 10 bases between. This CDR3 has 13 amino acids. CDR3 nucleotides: TGTGCCTGGAGTGTACAAGCAGGTACTGAAGCTTTCTTT. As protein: CAWSVQAGTEAFF.

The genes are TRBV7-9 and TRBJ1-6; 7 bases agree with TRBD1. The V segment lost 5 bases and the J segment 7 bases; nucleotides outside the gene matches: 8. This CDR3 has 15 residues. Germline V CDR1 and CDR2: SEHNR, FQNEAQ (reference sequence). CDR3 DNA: TGTGCCAGCAGCCATTACCCGGGACAGAATTCACCCCTCCACTTT. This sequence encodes CASSHYPGQNSPLHF.

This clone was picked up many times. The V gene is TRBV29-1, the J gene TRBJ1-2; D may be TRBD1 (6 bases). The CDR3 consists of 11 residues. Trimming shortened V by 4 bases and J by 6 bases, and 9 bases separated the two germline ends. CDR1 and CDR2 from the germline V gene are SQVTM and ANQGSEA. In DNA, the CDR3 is TGCAGCGTTGGGACAGATAATGGCTACACCTTC. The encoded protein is CSVGTDNGYTF.